The present entry profiles one T cell receptor beta chain with its context. Its matching antigen is unknown. Clones were read by immunoSEQ multiplex PCR, and TCRdb kept only the in-frame ones, dropping some. The profile shows 130,000 or so clones, just over 90% of them singletons. This sample stems from a study of T cell responses to AZD1222 COVID-19 vaccine. V was pared by 11 bases and J by 4 bases, with 17 bases between. Germline assignment: CDR1 KGHDR and CDR2 SFDVKD. CDR3 size: 14 residues. Whole-study results and caveats: Baseline seropositivity characterized only a handful of AZD1222 recipients. Breadth and depth of Spike-specific TCRs rose after two AZD1222 doses. No day 14 peak samples; only post-peak repertoires were characterized.

The clonotype comes from an adult in good health. This chain connects TRBV24-1 to TRBJ1-5, with D perhaps TRBD1 (5 bases). The sample was peripheral blood, taken on day 0 of MenACWY control vaccination. DNA of the CDR3: TGTGCCATCTCTACGGGACTGAGGAATCAGCCCCAGCATTTT. It codes for CAISTGLRNQPQHF.